This section outlines one T cell receptor beta chain sequence together with its context. The entry originates in a study of OX40 agonist ivuxolimab in advanced cancers. Method: immunoSEQ multiplex PCR; TCRdb's copy keeps in-frame clones and lacks some. The sample yields 57,000 or so clones, roughly nine tenths seen once. The sequences come from CD4+ or CD8+ T cells sorted from blood, collected in a trial of the OX40 agonist ivuxolimab. This sequence originates from an adult with an advanced solid tumor such as melanoma, head and neck, liver or kidney cancer.

The CDR3: CASGGAQGGGTEAFF. CDR3 DNA sequence: TGTGCCAGCGGTGGAGCCCAGGGGGGCGGGACTGAAGCTTTCTTT. The chain joins TRBV2 to TRBJ1-1, with TRBD1 matching over 7 bases. The length of the CDR3 is 15 residues. The J segment lost 5 bases and the V segment lost 8 bases, leaving 14 bases of the junction unmatched. Looked up from germline, CDR1 is SNHLY and CDR2 is FYNNEI.